This TCR beta chain was retrieved from a study of spatial heterogeneity in lung cancer (dated by TCRdb to between 2018 and 2020). Notes on the research overall: Beta-chain transcripts were consistently detected in greater numbers than alpha-chain transcripts, which likely reflects a higher abundance of beta-chain transcripts. In the raw uncorrected reads, each unique combination of TCR and UMI appeared more than ten times on average. Both alpha and beta chains were TCR-sequenced in approximately 200 tumor regions, under 70 matched nontumor lung samples and around 54 PBMC samples obtained at surgery. The study quantitatively compared TCR alpha and beta repertoires across multiple tumor regions, matched nontumor lung and blood in non-small cell lung cancer. Nonsynonymous mutation counts, determined by whole-exome sequencing of tumor tissue, were related to features of the TCR repertoire. General findings and caveats noted by the study authors: Confirming at a functional level the hypothesis that regional TCRs recognize regional mutations was considered to require additional single-cell paired TCR alpha and beta sequencing. Ubiquitous expanded tumor TCRs showed up in blood more often at tumor resection than at routine follow-up.

About this clonotype itself: Its antigen specificity is not known. Base qualities were left out, and no much larger clone turns up one base away. Since it is a stray read in a library aimed at alpha chains, this beta chain has a size that is not meaningful.

Per the publication, the time point label means: sample taken at primary tumor resection. Whole RNA extracted from tumor and nontumor lung tissue, or from cryopreserved PBMC samples, was used for TCR sequencing without cell sorting. Donors were about 70 patients with early-stage, untreated non-small cell lung cancer from the lung TRACERx cohort. Only patients for whom sufficient RNA was available from at least two tumor regions were selected for TCR sequencing. CDR1 and CDR2 (SNHLY, FYNNEI) derive from the germline V gene. V is cut by 3 bases and J by 4 bases, and the space between the germline ends is 9 bases. Inclusive of the bounding cysteine and phenylalanine, the CDR3 is 14 residues long. CDR3 DNA only is kept here, 42 bases in frame from base 1. Library preparation used 5' RACE. For sequencing, a NextSeq 500 was employed. To allow correction of PCR and sequencing errors, the TCR library protocol tagged every TCR cDNA molecule with a unique molecular identifier. Processing in the source paper ran as follows. TCR identification, UMI-based error correction and CDR3 extraction were performed with Decombinator tools. Expanded TCRs were defined as those above a frequency of 2 per 1,000, corresponding to the top 1% of the tumor frequency distribution. Each repertoire was subsampled 100 times to 5,000 TCRs, after which Renyi diversity was computed with the R vegan package. CDR3 similarity networks were built from amino acid triplet string-kernel similarity, connecting CDR3s with pairwise similarity above 0.82. In-frame beta chains were kept once TCRdb had trimmed the public reads at Q25 with fastp and called clones with MiXCR. Rows with a matching CDR3 protein are joined into one entry that keeps the most common DNA and genes. It is TCRdb's table, rather than the study itself, that gives the V and J calls and clone size. Here the sample has some 980 distinct CDR3 sequences; more than 35% occur a single time. The ten most abundant clones make up 40% to 45% of the sample.

The sequence is built from TRBV2 and TRBJ2-2; too little of a D gene remains to name it. Sequencing used PBMCs, obtained at surgery. This TCR came from a male donor with early-stage non-small cell lung cancer. The CDR3 region: CASSDSGITGELFF. DNA sequence: TGTGCCAGCAGTGACAGTGGGATCACCGGGGAGCTGTTTTTT. The CDR3 plus the reference TRBV2 and TRBJ2-2 genes for the other parts give the full variable domain: EPEVTQTPSHQVTQMGQEVILRCVPISNHLYFYWYRQILGQKVEFLVSFYNNEISEKSEIFDDQFSVERPDGSNFTLKIRSTKLEDSAMYFCASSDSGITGELFFGEGSRLTVL.